Below are 28 T cell receptor beta chains sequenced from a single sample in a study of blood T cell repertoires in COVID-19. Assay used: immunoSEQ multiplex PCR; TCRdb lists only in-frame clones, some missing. The sample includes about 320,000 clones, around 90% of them seen just once. The sample comprised PBMCs or T cells enriched from blood (not recorded which). These receptors were taken from a man aged 55 to 69 who had recovered from COVID-19.

Of note for this clone: Additional DNA sequences in this sample encode the identical CDR3. The rearrangement uses TRBV5-1 and TRBJ2-5; D is ambiguous. Per germline, CDR1 SGHRS and CDR2 YFSETQ. V lost 0 bases to trimming and J lost 2 bases, with 5 bases between them. The CDR3 covers 13 residues. The CDR3 sequence is CASSLGVQETQYF. The CDR3, as DNA: TGCGCCAGCAGCTTGGGTGTACAAGAGACCCAGTACTTC.

This clone has a handful of counts. The chain employs TRBV4-3 and TRBJ2-5; no clear D gene. Germline CDR1 LGHNA, CDR2 YSLEER. V was shortened by 4 bases and J by 2 bases, with 11 bases between the two germline ends. The CDR3 sequence is 14 residues long. Here the CDR3 reads CASSLGYGQETQYF. CDR3 coding DNA: TGCGCCAGCAGCCTGGGCTACGGACAAGAGACCCAGTACTTC.

The chain couples TRBV6-1 to TRBJ1-6, with D possibly matching TRBD1 (5 bases). The CDR3 sequence is 16 residues long. V lost 3 bases, J lost 4 bases, and 13 bases lay in between. The germline V gene encodes CDR1 MNHNS and CDR2 SASEGT. CDR3 in DNA: TGTGCCAGCAGTGACGAACCCAGGGCTTATAATTCACCCCTCCACTTT. This gives the protein CASSDEPRAYNSPLHF.

The chain uses TRBV5-5 and TRBJ2-2, with 7 bases matching TRBD1. CDR3 size: 14 residues. Germline CDR1 is SGHKS and CDR2 is YYEKEE (reference sequence). The V segment lost 0 bases and the J segment 8 bases; nucleotides outside the gene matches: 4. CDR3 DNA sequence: TGTGCCAGCAGCTTGGGACAGGGATGGGGGGAGCTGTTTTTT. This translates into CASSLGQGWGELFF.

The rearrangement links TRBV6-5 to TRBJ2-7, with a tentative D call TRBD2 (5 bases). Germline V gene sequence: CDR1 MNHEY, CDR2 SVGAGI. The V end lost 0 bases, the J end lost 1 base, and 7 bases lay between the germline ends. The length of the CDR3 is 14 residues. CDR3 nucleotides: TGTGCCAGCAGTTACTCCGGGGAGTCCTACGAGCAGTACTTC. This gives the protein CASSYSGESYEQYF.

The gene calls are TRBV6-5 and TRBJ1-4; no clear D gene. V was shortened by 8 bases and J by 4 bases, with 11 bases between the two germline ends. CDR3 length: 13 amino acids. CDR1 is MNHEY and CDR2 is SVGAGI in the germline V gene. CDR3 nucleotide sequence: TGTGCCAGCCTCAGGTCGTTTAATGAAAAACTGTTTTTT. As protein: CASLRSFNEKLFF.

This chain joins TRBV18 and TRBJ2-7; 10 bases line up with TRBD1. This CDR3 has 16 amino acids. The ends lost 1 base at V and 4 bases at J; junction bases unmatched: 7. Germline V gene lookup returns CDR1 KGHSH and CDR2 LQKENI. The CDR3 reads CASSPLSTGGEYEQYF. The CDR3, as DNA: TGTGCCAGCTCACCACTGTCGACAGGGGGCGAGTACGAGCAGTACTTC. Full variable domain (rest looked up from reference TRBV18 and TRBJ2-7): NAGVMQNPRHLVRRRGQEARLRCSPMKGHSHVYWYRQLPEEGLKFMVYLQKENIIDESGMPKERFSAEFPKEGPSILRIQQVVRGDSAAYFCASSPLSTGGEYEQYFGPGTRLTVT.

V usage is TRBV4-2 and J usage is TRBJ1-2; the D is unclear. The CDR3 is made up of 15 amino acids. V shed 6 bases and J shed 0 bases, with 14 bases lying between them. CDR1 and CDR2 (germline): LGHNA, YNFKEQ. Here the CDR3 reads CASRPTVAANYGYTF. The DNA of the CDR3 is TGTGCCAGCAGACCTACTGTAGCGGCTAACTATGGCTACACCTTC.

The chain is built from TRBV28 and TRBJ1-1, with 7 bases aligning to TRBD1. After removal of 3 bases from V and 1 base from J, the junction contained 5 bases not matched to a gene. The CDR3 loop spans 15 amino acids. Germline CDR1 is MDHEN and CDR2 is SYDVKM. CDR3 nucleotide sequence: TGTGCCAGCAGTTTCCCGGGACAGAAGAACACTGAAGCTTTCTTT. The encoded protein is CASSFPGQKNTEAFF. Looking up the rest from reference TRBV28 and TRBJ1-1 gives the full variable domain: DVKVTQSSRYLVKRTGEKVFLECVQDMDHENMFWYRQDPGLGLRLIYFSYDVKMKEKGDIPEGYSVSREKKERFSLILESASTNQTSMYLCASSFPGQKNTEAFFGQGTRLTVV.

The chain carries TRBV18 and TRBJ1-6; tentative D call: TRBD1 (6 bases). Germline V CDR1 and CDR2: KGHSH, LQKENI. Trimming stripped 4 bases from V and 7 bases from J, with 20 bases between. This CDR3 is 17 amino acids long. CDR3 sequence (DNA): TGTGCCAGCTCACTGAGGACAGTCCGAACCCTAAATTCACCCCTCCACTTT. Encoded protein: CASSLRTVRTLNSPLHF.

The chain uses TRBV6-5 and TRBJ2-7, with D possibly TRBD1 on 6 matching bases. The length of the CDR3 is 14 residues. Germline loops: CDR1 MNHEY, CDR2 SVGAGI. V lost 0 bases to trimming and J lost 6 bases, with 12 bases between them. CDR3 region: CASSYSAGDGEQYF. As DNA, the CDR3 is TGTGCCAGCAGTTACTCAGCAGGGGATGGCGAGCAGTACTTC.

The chain combines TRBV6-5 with TRBJ1-1; the D is unclear. The length of the CDR3 is 11 residues. Trimming took 5 bases from V and 5 from J, leaving 6 bases between them. CDR1 and CDR2 (germline): MNHEY, SVGAGI. In nucleotides, the CDR3 is TGTGCCAGCAGTACCAGGACTGAAGCTTTCTTT. It specifies CASSTRTEAFF.

This clone was detected many times. This chain joins TRBV5-4 and TRBJ1-2, with TRBD1 matching 7 bases. The junction had 18 bases not matched to a gene; V was cut back by 6 bases and J by 7 bases. CDR3 length: 16 amino acids. Germline CDR1 reads SGHNT; CDR2 reads YYREEE (reference sequence). The CDR3: CASTRGDMVQGVGYTF. Written as DNA, the CDR3 is TGTGCCAGCACCAGGGGGGATATGGTCCAGGGGGTTGGCTACACCTTC.

The rearrangement joins TRBV3-1 (or the pseudogene TRBV3-2) to TRBJ2-7; 14 bases match TRBD2. The V gene's germline CDR1 is LGHDT and CDR2 YNNKEL (reference sequence). The CDR3 runs 17 residues. The ends lost 4 bases at V and 1 base at J; junction bases unmatched: 6. The CDR3 nucleotides read TGTGCCAGCAGCCTCGGGACTAGCGGGAGTCTTTCCTACGAGCAGTACTTC. Protein: CASSLGTSGSLSYEQYF.

The chain joins TRBV12-3 or TRBV12-4 to TRBJ2-5; a possible D gene is TRBD1 (6 bases). V shed 6 bases and J shed 0 bases, with 8 bases lying between them. The CDR3 loop spans 13 amino acids. The CDR3 sequence: CASRDSNQETQYF. For the CDR3, the DNA is TGTGCCAGCAGGGACAGTAACCAAGAGACCCAGTACTTC.

The rearrangement joins TRBV15 to TRBJ2-1, with 8 nucleotides matching TRBD2. The CDR3 runs 16 residues. Germline V gene lookup returns CDR1 LNHNV and CDR2 YYDKDF (reference sequence). The J segment lost 4 bases and the V segment lost 5 bases, leaving 10 bases of the junction unmatched. The CDR3 loop reads CATSFSGSGTYNEQFF. CDR3 DNA: TGTGCCACCAGCTTCTCCGGTAGCGGGACATACAATGAGCAGTTCTTC. Supplemented by reference TRBV15 and TRBJ2-1, the full variable domain reads DAMVIQNPRYQVTQFGKPVTLSCSQTLNHNVMYWYQQKSSQAPKLLFHYYDKDFNNEADTPDNFQSRRPNTSFCFLDIRSPGLGDTAMYLCATSFSGSGTYNEQFFGPGTRLTVL.

The V and J genes are TRBV2 and TRBJ2-3; D is perhaps TRBD1 (5 bases). V shed 0 bases and J shed 6 bases, with 13 bases lying between them. The CDR3 contains 15 residues. Germline lookup yields CDR1 SNHLY and CDR2 FYNNEI. CDR3 sequence (DNA): TGTGCCAGCAGTGAAGCGGGCTATGCAGGGGATACGCAGTATTTT. The encoded protein is CASSEAGYAGDTQYF.

The genes are TRBV5-8 and TRBJ1-5; weak D call: TRBD1 (5 bases). Germline V lookup: CDR1 SGHTS, CDR2 YDEGEE. Trimming removed 0 bases from V and 7 bases from J, with 14 bases in between. This CDR3 has 15 residues. This chain's CDR3 is CASSLAPGLGQPQHF. The CDR3 DNA follows: TGTGCCAGCAGCTTGGCACCAGGGCTTGGACAGCCCCAGCATTTT.

The chain is built from TRBV25-1 and TRBJ1-1; D is possibly TRBD1 (6 bases). Trimming took 6 bases from V and 3 from J, leaving 17 bases between them. This CDR3 has 15 amino acids. Germline CDR1 is MGHDK and CDR2 is SYGVNS. The CDR3 region has the DNA TGTGCCAGCAGGACGGGGGGTAGGGGGGACACTGAAGCTTTCTTT. It yields the protein CASRTGGRGDTEAFF.

V usage is TRBV6-4 and J usage is TRBJ1-6, with 7 bases aligning to TRBD1. The CDR3 totals 16 residues. Looked up from germline, CDR1 is MRHNA and CDR2 is SNTAGT. J gave up 9 bases and V 0 bases, and 8 bases lay outside the gene matches. The CDR3 region has the DNA TGTGCCAGCAGTGACTCTCGACAGGGTAATAGTTCACCCCTCCACTTT. Translation gives CASSDSRQGNSSPLHF.

CDR3 in DNA: TGTGCCAGTCAAAAGTTGCGGGAGCGATGGGATGAGCAGTTCTTC. Its protein is CASQKLRERWDEQFF. The V call is TRBV27, the J call TRBJ2-1, with 7 bases fitting TRBD2. This CDR3 is built from 15 residues. The germline V gene encodes CDR1 MNHEY and CDR2 SMNVEV (reference sequence). The V gene end was trimmed by 9 bases and the J gene end by 8 bases; junction bases not matched to a gene: 16.

This CDR3 reads CASSQNRWNIQYF. In DNA, the CDR3 is TGTGCCAGCAGTCAAAATAGATGGAACATTCAGTACTTC. The chain combines TRBV12-3 or TRBV12-4 with TRBJ2-4; D gene unclear. This CDR3 has 13 residues. Trimming shortened V by 5 bases and J by 7 bases, and 12 bases separated the two germline ends.

This chain connects TRBV27 to TRBJ1-4; D unresolved. V lost 6 bases and J 0 bases, leaving 14 bases between the germline ends. This CDR3 is built from 16 residues. The germline V gene has CDR1 MNHEY and CDR2 SMNVEV (reference sequence). The CDR3 nucleotides are TGTGCCAGCAGAGATCCTAGAAGTGCAACTAATGAAAAACTGTTTTTT. Its translation is CASRDPRSATNEKLFF.

This clone was detected only a few times. The chain carries TRBV11-1 and TRBJ1-1; TRBD1 agrees at 11 bases. The CDR3 totals 14 residues. Looked up from germline, CDR1 is SGHAT and CDR2 is FQDESV (reference sequence). The V and J ends lost 4 bases and 5 bases, in that order; junction bases with no gene match: 3. The CDR3: CASSWDRGGTEAFF. DNA for the CDR3: TGTGCCAGCAGCTGGGACAGGGGGGGAACTGAAGCTTTCTTT.

The gene calls are TRBV5-1 and TRBJ1-2; 8 nucleotides agree with TRBD1. The CDR3 runs 16 residues. V lost 0 bases, J lost 12 bases, and 16 bases stayed unmatched. CDR1 SGHRS and CDR2 YFSETQ come from the germline V gene. The CDR3 DNA is TGCGCCAGCAGCTTGGCCACAGGGGGGCCCTCTATGAGGGACACCTTC. Amino acids: CASSLATGGPSMRDTF.

The rearrangement links TRBV14 to TRBJ1-3; no clear D gene. CDR3 length: 14 residues. Trimming cost V 1 base and J 0 bases, with 4 bases left between them. CDR1 and CDR2 from the germline V gene are SGHDN and FVKESK. The CDR3 region has the DNA TGTGCCAGCAGCCAAGTCAACTCTGGAAACACCATATATTTT. Protein product: CASSQVNSGNTIYF.

In regard to this clone: This CDR3 is also generated by other DNA sequences in the sample. V usage is TRBV5-1 and J usage is TRBJ1-5; D is undetermined. V was trimmed by 0 bases and J by 5 bases, leaving 6 bases between them. Germline CDR1 is SGHRS and CDR2 is YFSETQ. The CDR3 loop spans 13 amino acids. The CDR3: CASSLGGDQPQHF. In nucleotides, the CDR3 is TGCGCCAGCAGCTTGGGCGGGGATCAGCCCCAGCATTTT.

The chain recombines TRBV6-5 with TRBJ2-2; 9 bases map to TRBD1. The V segment lost 4 bases and the J segment 4 bases; nucleotides outside the gene matches: 7. In germline, CDR1 is MNHEY, CDR2 SVGAGI. The CDR3 is 16 amino acids. Here the CDR3 reads CASSSYGTGRTGELFF. The DNA for the CDR3 is TGTGCCAGCAGTTCCTATGGGACAGGGCGCACCGGGGAGCTGTTTTTT.